The source of this T cell receptor (beta chain) is a study of cytotoxic CD8 clonotypes in ibrutinib-treated CLL. Sequencing used immunoSEQ multiplex PCR; TCRdb keeps in-frame clones, though not all of them. This sample has about 24,000 clones; 78% occur once, and the top ten carry approximately 10%. The V end lost 6 bases, the J end lost 8 bases, and 17 bases lay between the germline ends. The length of the CDR3 is 14 residues. Per the germline V gene, CDR1 is SNHLY and CDR2 is FYNNEI. This receptor was taken from a human donor with chronic lymphocytic leukemia. The chain carries TRBV2 and TRBJ2-1; possible D gene TRBD2, 6 bases. The material was PBMCs, obtained before ibrutinib treatment. CDR3 loop: CASRPTGGIYEQFF. Here the CDR3 DNA reads TGTGCCAGCAGGCCGACCGGCGGGATCTATGAGCAGTTCTTC.